This entry is about one T cell receptor beta chain. The clone's antigen remains unknown. No base-level quality is on record; no much larger clone is a single base apart. The record originates from a study of T cell changes during pregnancy in multiple sclerosis (dated by TCRdb to about 2019). Concerning the study at large: The study looked at changes in the T cell repertoire across pregnancy in women with multiple sclerosis.

The protocol used for the library was the immunoSEQ multiplex PCR assay. The clones in this table, taken by TCRdb from immuneACCESS, are in-frame only. Not every clone is retained; where verified, under half of the shortfall comes from an unresolved V gene, and the cause of the rest is unknown. The sample data list 84,000 or so clones, and around 94% of these were observed just once. The ten largest make up roughly 0.81% of the sample. Between the V and J ends, shortened by 7 bases and 5 bases respectively, the junction contains 20 bases. The CDR1 and CDR2 encoded by the germline V gene (reference sequence) are MNHNY and SVGAGI. Measured from the cysteine to the phenylalanine, the CDR3 is 15 residues long. Only the CDR3 portion is preserved as DNA: 45 bases, with reading frame beginning at the first base.

The material sequenced was peripheral blood, taken in the third trimester of pregnancy. The chain was built from TRBV6-6 and TRBJ1-1, with TRBD1 perhaps the D gene, on 6 matching bases. The receptor comes from a female donor with multiple sclerosis, enrolled in a pregnancy study. The nucleotides read TGTGCCAGCATCGTAACAGGGTTAAGGTTAACTGAAGCTTTCTTT. It specifies CASIVTGLRLTEAFF.